This TCR beta chain stems from a study of T cells of healthy individuals. One entry per CDR3 protein, called by TCRdb with MiXCR from the 5' RACE reads. The data contain around 80,000 distinct CDR3 sequences, more than 5% of them singletons. Germline CDR1 is SNHLY and CDR2 is FYNNEI. The CDR3 is 14 amino acids. The ends were cut back, 2 bases at V and 5 bases at J, with 10 bases in the middle. This clonotype was recorded many times. The V gene is TRBV2, the J gene TRBJ2-1, with a weak D call TRBD2 (5 bases). This TCR came from a female donor in good health. The CDR3 sequence is CASSEWEHNNEQFF. The CDR3 DNA follows: TGTGCCAGCAGTGAATGGGAGCATAACAATGAGCAGTTCTTC. Looking up the rest from reference TRBV2 and TRBJ2-1 gives the full variable domain: EPEVTQTPSHQVTQMGQEVILRCVPISNHLYFYWYRQILGQKVEFLVSFYNNEISEKSEIFDDQFSVERPDGSNFTLKIRSTKLEDSAMYFCASSEWEHNNEQFFGPGTRLTVL.